This T cell receptor beta chain was retrieved from a study of T cells after yellow fever vaccination. The authors made TCR cDNA by 5'RACE template switching, adding a universal primer site and UMIs. TCRdb re-called the 5' RACE reads with MiXCR, one entry per CDR3 protein. The profile shows some 670,000 distinct CDR3 sequences, 9% to 15% of them singletons. The V gene lost 3 bases and the J gene lost 0 bases, with 15 bases spanning the gap. Germline V gene data show CDR1 as SGHAT and CDR2 as FQNNGV. The CDR3 is 18 amino acids. The V gene is TRBV11-2, the J gene TRBJ2-6; D is possibly TRBD1 (6 bases). The sequence came from a young man who received the YFV17D yellow fever vaccine. The source material was PBMCs, sampled on the day of the yellow fever booster vaccination. CDR3 loop: CASSFPSRGGSGANVLTF. The CDR3 coding sequence is TGTGCCAGCAGCTTCCCTTCCAGAGGGGGCTCTGGGGCCAACGTCCTGACTTTC.